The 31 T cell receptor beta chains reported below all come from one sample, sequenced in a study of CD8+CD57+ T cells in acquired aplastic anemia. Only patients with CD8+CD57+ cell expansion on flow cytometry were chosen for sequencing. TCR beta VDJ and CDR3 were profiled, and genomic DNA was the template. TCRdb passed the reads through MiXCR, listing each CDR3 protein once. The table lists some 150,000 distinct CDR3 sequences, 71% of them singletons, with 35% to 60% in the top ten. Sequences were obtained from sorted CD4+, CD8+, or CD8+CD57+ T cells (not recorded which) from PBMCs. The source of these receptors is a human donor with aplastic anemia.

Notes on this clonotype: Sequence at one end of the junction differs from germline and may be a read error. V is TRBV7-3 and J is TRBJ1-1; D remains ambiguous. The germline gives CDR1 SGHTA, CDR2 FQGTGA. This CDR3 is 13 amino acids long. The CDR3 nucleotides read TGTGCCAGCAGCTTAGGGTACGGTACTGAAACTTTCTTT. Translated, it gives CASSLGYGTETFF. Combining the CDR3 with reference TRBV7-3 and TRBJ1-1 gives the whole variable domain GAGVSQTPSNKVTEKGKYVELRCDPISGHTALYWYRQSLGQGPEFLIYFQGTGAADDSGLPNDRFFAVRPEGSVSTLKIQRTERGDSAVYLCASSLGYGTETFFGQGTRLTVV.

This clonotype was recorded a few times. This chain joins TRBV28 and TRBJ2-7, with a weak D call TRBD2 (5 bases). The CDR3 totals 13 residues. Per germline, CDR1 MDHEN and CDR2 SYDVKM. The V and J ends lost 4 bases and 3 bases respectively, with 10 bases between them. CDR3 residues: CASSSPGLYEQYF. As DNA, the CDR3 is TGTGCCAGCAGTTCCCCTGGACTCTACGAGCAGTACTTC.

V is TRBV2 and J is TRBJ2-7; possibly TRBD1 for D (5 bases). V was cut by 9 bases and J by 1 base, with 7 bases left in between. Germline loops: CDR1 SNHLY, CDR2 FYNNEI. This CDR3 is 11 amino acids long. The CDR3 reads CASDSSYEQYF. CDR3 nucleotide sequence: TGTGCCAGTGACAGTTCCTACGAGCAGTACTTC.

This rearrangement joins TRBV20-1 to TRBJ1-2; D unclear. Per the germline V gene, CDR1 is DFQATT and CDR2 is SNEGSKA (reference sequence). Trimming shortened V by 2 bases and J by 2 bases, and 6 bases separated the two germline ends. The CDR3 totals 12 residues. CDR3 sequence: CSARNRNYGYTF. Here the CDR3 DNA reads TGCAGTGCTAGAAACAGAAACTATGGCTACACCTTC.

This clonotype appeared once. CDR3 sequence reads: CATRQGPNEKLFF. CDR3 DNA sequence: TGTGCCACCCGACAGGGCCCTAATGAAAAACTGTTTTTT. V is TRBV24-1 and J is TRBJ1-4; 7 bases match TRBD1. This CDR3 comprises 13 residues. Germline CDR1 KGHDR, CDR2 SFDVKD. V lost 9 bases, J lost 3 bases, and 3 bases stayed unmatched.

CDR3 DNA sequence: TGTGCCAGCAGCGCCGGACTGGATACGCAGTATTTT. Its translation: CASSAGLDTQYF. The genes are TRBV7-3 and TRBJ2-3, with D perhaps TRBD2 (5 bases). This CDR3 has 12 residues. Deletions cut 5 bases from V and 6 bases from J, with 9 bases between. Germline V gives CDR1 SGHTA, CDR2 FQGTGA.

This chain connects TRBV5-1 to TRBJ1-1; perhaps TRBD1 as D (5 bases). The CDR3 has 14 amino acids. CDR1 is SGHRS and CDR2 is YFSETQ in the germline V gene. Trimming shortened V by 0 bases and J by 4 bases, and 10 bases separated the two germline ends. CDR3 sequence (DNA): TGCGCCAGCAGCTTGGTCTTCGGGGGCACTGAAGCTTTCTTT. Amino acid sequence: CASSLVFGGTEAFF. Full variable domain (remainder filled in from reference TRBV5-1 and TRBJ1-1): KAGVTQTPRYLIKTRGQQVTLSCSPISGHRSVSWYQQTPGQGLQFLFEYFSETQRNKGNFPGRFSGRQFSNSRSEMNVSTLELGDSALYLCASSLVFGGTEAFFGQGTRLTVV.

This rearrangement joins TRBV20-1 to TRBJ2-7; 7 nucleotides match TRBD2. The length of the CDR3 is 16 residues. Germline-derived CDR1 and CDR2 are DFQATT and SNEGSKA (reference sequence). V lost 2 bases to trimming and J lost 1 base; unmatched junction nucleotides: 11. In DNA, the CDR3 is TGCAGTGCTAGATGGGAGAGGGGAGCGGGGTCCTACGAGCAGTACTTC. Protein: CSARWERGAGSYEQYF.

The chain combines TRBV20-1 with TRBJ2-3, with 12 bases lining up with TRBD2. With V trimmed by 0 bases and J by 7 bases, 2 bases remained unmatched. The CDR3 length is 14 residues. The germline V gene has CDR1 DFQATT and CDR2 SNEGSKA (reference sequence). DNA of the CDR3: TGCAGTGCTAGAGACGGACTAGCGGGACATACGCAGTATTTT. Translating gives CSARDGLAGHTQYF.

CDR3 in DNA: TGTGCCAGCAGCGTTTACGGACGTAGTGACACCATATATTTT. Amino acids: CASSVYGRSDTIYF. This chain connects TRBV9 to TRBJ1-3, with D uncertain. Germline values: CDR1 SGDLS, CDR2 YYNGEE. V was pared by 2 bases and J by 8 bases, with 14 bases between. This CDR3 is 14 amino acids long.

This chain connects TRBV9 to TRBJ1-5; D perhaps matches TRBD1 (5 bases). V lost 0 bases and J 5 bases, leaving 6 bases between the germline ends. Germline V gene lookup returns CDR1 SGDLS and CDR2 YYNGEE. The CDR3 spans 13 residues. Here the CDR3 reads CASSVAQDQPQHF. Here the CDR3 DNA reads TGTGCCAGCAGCGTAGCACAGGATCAGCCCCAGCATTTT.

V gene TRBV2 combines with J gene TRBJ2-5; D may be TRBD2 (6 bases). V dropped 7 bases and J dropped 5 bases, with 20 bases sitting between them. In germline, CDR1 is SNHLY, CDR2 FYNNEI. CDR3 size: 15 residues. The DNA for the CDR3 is TGTGCCAGCATCGTTGGGGTAGGTGGAGGGGAGACCCAGTACTTC. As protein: CASIVGVGGGETQYF.

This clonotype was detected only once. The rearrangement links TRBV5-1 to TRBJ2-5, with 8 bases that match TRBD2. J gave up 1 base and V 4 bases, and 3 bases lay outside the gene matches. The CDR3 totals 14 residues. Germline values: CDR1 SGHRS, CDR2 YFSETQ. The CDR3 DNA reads TGCGCCAGCAGCAACGCGGGAGGCCAAGAGACCCAGTACTTC. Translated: CASSNAGGQETQYF.

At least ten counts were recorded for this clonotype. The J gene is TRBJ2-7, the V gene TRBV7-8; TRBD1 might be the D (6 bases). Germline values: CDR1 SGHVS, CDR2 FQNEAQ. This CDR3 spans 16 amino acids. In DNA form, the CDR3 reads TGTGCCAGCAGCTTAGAGAGCCCAGGGGCATCCTACGGGCAGTACGTC. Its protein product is CASSLESPGASYGQYV.

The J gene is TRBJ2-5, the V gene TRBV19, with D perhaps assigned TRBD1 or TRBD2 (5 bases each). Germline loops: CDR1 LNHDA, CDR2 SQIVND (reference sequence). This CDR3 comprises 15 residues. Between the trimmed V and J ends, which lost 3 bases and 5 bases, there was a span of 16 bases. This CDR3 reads CASSIPGRAVETQYF. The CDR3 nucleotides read TGTGCCAGTAGTATTCCGGGACGAGCAGTCGAGACCCAGTACTTC.

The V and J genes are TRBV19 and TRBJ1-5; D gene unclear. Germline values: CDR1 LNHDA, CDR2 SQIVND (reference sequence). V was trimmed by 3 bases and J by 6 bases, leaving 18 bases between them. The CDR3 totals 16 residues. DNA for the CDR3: TGTGCCAGTAGTATTTCTCCGATCGGAGGGCCTCAGCCCCAGCATTTT. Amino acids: CASSISPIGGPQPQHF.

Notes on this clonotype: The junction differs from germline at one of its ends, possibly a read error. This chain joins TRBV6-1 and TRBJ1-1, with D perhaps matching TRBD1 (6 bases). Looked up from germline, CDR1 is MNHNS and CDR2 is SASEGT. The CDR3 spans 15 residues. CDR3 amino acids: CVSTERGETNTEAFF. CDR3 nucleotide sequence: TGTGTCAGCACCGAGAGGGGGGAAACGAACACTGAAGCTTTCTTT.

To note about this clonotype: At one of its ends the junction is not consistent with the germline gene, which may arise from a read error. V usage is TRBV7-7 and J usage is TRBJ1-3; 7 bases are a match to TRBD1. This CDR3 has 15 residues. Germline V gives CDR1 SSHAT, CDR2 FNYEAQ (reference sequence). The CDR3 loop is CASSLETGPGNTIYF. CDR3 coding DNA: TGTGCTAGCAGCTTAGAGACAGGGCCTGGAAACACCATATATTTT.

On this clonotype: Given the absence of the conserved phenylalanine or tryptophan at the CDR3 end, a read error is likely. The CDR3 region is CARSEGAGTDTQYL. DNA of the CDR3: TGTGCCCGCTCGGAGGGGGCAGGCACAGATACGCAGTATCTT. This chain connects TRBV30 to TRBJ2-3; possible D gene TRBD1, 7 bases. Trimming took off 8 bases at V and 1 base at J, with 16 bases between the two ends. The CDR3 consists of 14 residues. CDR1 and CDR2 from the germline V gene are GTSNPN and SVGIG (reference sequence).

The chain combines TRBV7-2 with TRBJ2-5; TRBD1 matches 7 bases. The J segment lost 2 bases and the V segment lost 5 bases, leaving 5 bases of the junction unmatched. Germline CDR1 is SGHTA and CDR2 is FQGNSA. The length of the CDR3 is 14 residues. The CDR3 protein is CASSRPGGQETQYF. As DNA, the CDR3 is TGTGCCAGCAGCCGACCAGGGGGTCAAGAGACCCAGTACTTC.

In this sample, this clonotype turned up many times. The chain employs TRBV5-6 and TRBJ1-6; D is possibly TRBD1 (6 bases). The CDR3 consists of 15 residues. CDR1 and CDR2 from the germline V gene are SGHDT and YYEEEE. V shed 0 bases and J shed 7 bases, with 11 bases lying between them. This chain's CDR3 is CASSLGGAWNSPLHF. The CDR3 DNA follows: TGTGCCAGCAGCTTGGGGGGGGCCTGGAATTCACCCCTCCACTTT.

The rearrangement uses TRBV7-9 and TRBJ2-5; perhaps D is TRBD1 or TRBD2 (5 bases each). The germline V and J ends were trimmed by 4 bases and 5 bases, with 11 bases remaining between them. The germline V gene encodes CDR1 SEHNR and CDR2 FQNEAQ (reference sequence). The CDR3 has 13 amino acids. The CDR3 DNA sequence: TGTGCCAGCAGCTCGGGACCCCAGGAGACCCAGTACTTC. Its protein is CASSSGPQETQYF.

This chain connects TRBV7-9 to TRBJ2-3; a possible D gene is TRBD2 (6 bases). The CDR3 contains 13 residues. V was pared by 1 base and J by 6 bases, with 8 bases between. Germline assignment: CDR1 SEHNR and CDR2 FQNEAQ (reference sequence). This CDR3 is CASSLGEEDTQYF. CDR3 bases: TGTGCCAGCAGCTTAGGGGAGGAGGATACGCAGTATTTT. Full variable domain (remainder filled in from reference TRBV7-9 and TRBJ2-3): DTGVSQNPRHKITKRGQNVTFRCDPISEHNRLYWYRQTLGQGPEFLTYFQNEAQLEKSRLLSDRFSAERPKGSFSTLEIQRTEQGDSAMYLCASSLGEEDTQYFGPGTRLTVL.

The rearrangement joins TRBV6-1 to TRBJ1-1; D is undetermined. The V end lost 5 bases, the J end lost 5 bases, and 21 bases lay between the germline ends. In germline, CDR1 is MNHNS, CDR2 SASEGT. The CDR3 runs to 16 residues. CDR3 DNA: TGTGCCAGCAGTCCGGCCCTCTCTGGACCGGGTACTGAAGCTTTCTTT. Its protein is CASSPALSGPGTEAFF.

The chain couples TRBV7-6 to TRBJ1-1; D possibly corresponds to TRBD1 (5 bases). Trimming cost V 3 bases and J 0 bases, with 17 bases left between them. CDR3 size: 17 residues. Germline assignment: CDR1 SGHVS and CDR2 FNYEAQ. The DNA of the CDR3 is TGTGCCAGCAGCTTCGACGGAAAACGGGACTTGAACACTGAAGCTTTCTTT. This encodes CASSFDGKRDLNTEAFF.

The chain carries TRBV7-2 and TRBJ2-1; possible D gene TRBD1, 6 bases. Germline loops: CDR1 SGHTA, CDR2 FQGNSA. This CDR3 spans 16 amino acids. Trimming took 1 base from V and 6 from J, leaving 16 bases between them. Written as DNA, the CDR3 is TGTGCCAGCAGCTTAGGTTTTGGGGGCTCGATCAATGAGCAGTTCTTC. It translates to CASSLGFGGSINEQFF. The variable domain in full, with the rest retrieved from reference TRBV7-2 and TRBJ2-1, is GAGVSQSPSNKVTEKGKDVELRCDPISGHTALYWYRQSLGQGLEFLIYFQGNSAPDKSGLPSDRFSAERTGGSVSTLTIQRTQQEDSAVYLCASSLGFGGSINEQFFGPGTRLTVL.

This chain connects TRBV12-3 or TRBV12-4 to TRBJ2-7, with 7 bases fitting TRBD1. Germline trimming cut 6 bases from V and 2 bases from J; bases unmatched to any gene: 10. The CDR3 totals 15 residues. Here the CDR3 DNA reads TGTGCCAGCAGCGGTGGACAGGCTATGACCTACGAGCAGTACTTC. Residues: CASSGGQAMTYEQYF.

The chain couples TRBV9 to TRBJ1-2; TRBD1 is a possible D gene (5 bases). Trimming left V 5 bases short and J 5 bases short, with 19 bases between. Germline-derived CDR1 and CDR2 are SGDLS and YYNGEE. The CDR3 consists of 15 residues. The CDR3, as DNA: TGTGCCAGCAGTTACACATACCGGGGCCGATATGGCTACACCTTC. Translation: CASSYTYRGRYGYTF.

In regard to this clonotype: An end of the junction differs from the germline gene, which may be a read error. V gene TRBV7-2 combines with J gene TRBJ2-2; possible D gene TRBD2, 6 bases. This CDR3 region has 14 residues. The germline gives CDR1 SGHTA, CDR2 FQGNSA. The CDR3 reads CASSPSVNTGELFF. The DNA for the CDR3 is TGTGCCAGCAGCCCTAGCGTAAACACCGGGGAGCTTTTTTTT.

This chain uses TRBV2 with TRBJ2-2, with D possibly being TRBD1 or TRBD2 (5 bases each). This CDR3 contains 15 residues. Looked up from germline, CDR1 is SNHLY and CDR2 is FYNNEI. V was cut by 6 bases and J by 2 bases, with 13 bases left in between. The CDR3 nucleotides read TGTGCCAGCAGACGAAGGGACGGAAACACCGGGGAGCTGTTTTTT. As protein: CASRRRDGNTGELFF.

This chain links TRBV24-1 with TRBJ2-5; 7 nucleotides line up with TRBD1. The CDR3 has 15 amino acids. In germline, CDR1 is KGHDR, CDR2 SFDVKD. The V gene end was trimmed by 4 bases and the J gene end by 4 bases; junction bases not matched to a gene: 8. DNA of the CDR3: TGTGCCACCAGTGACCCGGGACAGCACCTAGAGACCCAGTACTTC. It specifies CATSDPGQHLETQYF.